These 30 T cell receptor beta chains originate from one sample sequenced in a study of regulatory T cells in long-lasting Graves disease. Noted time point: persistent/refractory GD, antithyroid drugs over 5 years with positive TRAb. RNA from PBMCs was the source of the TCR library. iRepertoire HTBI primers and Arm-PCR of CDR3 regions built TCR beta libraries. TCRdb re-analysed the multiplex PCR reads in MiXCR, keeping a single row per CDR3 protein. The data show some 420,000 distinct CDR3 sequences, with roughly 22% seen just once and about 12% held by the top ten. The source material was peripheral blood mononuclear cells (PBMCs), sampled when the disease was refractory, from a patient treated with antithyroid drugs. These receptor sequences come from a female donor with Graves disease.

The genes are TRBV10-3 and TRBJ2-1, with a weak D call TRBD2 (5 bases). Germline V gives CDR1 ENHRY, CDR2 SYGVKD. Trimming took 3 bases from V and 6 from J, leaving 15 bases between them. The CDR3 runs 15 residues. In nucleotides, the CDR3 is TGTGCCATCAGTGATGCCGACGGGAAGACCAATGAGCAGTTCTTC. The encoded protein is CAISDADGKTNEQFF.

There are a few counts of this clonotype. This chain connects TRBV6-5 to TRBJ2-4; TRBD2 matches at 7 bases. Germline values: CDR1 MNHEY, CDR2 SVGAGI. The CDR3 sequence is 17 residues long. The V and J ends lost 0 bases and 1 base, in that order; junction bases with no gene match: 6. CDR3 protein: CASSYSWEGKAKNIQYF. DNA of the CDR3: TGTGCCAGCAGTTACTCTTGGGAGGGAAAGGCCAAAAACATTCAGTACTTC.

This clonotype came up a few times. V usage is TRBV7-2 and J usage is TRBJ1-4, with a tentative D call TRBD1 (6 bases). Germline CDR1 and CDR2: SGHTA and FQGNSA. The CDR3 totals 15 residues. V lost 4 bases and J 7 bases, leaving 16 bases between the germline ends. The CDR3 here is CASSSLGGPGEKLFF. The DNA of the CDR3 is TGTGCCAGCAGCTCCCTCGGGGGGCCGGGTGAAAAACTGTTTTTT.

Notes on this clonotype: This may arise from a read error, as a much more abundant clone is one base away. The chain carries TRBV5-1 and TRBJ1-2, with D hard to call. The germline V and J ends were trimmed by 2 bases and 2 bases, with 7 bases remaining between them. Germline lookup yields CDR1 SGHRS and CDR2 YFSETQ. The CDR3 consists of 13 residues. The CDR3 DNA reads TGCGCCAGCAGCTTTTTTCGAAACTATGGCTACACCTTC. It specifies CASSFFRNYGYTF. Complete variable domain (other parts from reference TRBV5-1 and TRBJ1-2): KAGVTQTPRYLIKTRGQQVTLSCSPISGHRSVSWYQQTPGQGLQFLFEYFSETQRNKGNFPGRFSGRQFSNSRSEMNVSTLELGDSALYLCASSFFRNYGYTFGSGTRLTVV.

The CDR3 region is CASSPLLRDRGYEQYF. Here the CDR3 DNA reads TGTGCCAGCAGCCCCCTCCTACGGGACAGGGGGTACGAGCAGTACTTC. The V gene is TRBV14, the J gene TRBJ2-7, with 11 positions matching TRBD1. The V and J ends lost 4 bases and 4 bases, in that order; junction bases with no gene match: 9. CDR1 SGHDN and CDR2 FVKESK come from the germline V gene. The CDR3 totals 16 residues.

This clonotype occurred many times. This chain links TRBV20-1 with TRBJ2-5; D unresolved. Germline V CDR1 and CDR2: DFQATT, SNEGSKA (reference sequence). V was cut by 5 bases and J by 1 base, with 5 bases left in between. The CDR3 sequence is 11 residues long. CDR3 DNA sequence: TGCAGTGCTGAAGGCCAAGAGACCCAGTACTTC. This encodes CSAEGQETQYF.

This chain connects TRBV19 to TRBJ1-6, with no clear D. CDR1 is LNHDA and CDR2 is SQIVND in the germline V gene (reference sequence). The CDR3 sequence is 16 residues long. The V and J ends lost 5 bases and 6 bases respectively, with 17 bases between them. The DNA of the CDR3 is TGTGCCAGTAGTGGCCCCTCTCGGACCAGTAATTCACCCCTCCACTTT. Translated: CASSGPSRTSNSPLHF.

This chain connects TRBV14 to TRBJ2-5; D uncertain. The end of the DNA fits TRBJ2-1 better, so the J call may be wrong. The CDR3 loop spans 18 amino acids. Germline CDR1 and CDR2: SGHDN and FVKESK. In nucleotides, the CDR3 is TGTGCCAGCAGCCAAGAGGCTAGTGTCCGCCTAACATCCAATGAGCAGTTCTTC. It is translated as CASSQEASVRLTSNEQFF.

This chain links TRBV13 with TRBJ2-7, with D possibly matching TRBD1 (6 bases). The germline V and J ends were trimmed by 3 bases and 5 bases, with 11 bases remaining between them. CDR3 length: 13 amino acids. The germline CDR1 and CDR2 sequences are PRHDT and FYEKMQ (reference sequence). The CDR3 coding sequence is TGTGCCAGCAGCTTGAACAGGGATAACGAGCAGTACTTC. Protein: CASSLNRDNEQYF.

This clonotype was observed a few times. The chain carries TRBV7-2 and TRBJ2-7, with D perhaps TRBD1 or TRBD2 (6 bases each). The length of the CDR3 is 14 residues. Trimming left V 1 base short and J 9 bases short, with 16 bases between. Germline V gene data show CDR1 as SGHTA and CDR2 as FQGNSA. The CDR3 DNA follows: TGTGCCAGCAGCTTAGTTGGAGGGGGGTCTGTGCAGTACTTC. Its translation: CASSLVGGGSVQYF.

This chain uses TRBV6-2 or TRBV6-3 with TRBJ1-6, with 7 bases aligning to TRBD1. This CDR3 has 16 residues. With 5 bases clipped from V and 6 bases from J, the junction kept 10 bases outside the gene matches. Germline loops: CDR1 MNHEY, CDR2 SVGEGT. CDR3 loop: CASSPQGGGLNSPLHF. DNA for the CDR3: TGTGCCAGCAGTCCCCAGGGAGGGGGCCTTAATTCACCCCTCCACTTT.

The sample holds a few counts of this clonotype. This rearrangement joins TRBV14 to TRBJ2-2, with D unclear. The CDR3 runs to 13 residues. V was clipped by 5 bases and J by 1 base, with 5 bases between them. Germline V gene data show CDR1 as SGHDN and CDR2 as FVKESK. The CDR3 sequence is CASSKKNTGELFF. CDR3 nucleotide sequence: TGTGCCAGCAGCAAAAAGAACACCGGGGAGCTGTTTTTT.

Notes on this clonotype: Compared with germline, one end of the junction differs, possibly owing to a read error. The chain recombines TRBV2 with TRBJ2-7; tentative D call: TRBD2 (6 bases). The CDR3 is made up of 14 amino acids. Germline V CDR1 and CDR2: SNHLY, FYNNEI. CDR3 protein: CATSDSGLPYEQYF. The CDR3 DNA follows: TGTGCCACCAGTGATTCGGGACTTCCTTACGAGCAGTACTTC.

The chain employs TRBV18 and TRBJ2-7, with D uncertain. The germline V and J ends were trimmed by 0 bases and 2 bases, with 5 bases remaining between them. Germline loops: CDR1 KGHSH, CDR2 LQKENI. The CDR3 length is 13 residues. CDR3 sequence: CASSPPSAYEQYF. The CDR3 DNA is TGTGCCAGCTCACCACCCTCAGCCTACGAGCAGTACTTC.

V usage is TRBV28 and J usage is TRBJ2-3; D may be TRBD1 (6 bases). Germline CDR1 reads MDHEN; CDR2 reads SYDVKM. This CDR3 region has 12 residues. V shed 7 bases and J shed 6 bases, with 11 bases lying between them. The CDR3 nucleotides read TGTGCCAGCAATAAGGGGGTGGATACGCAGTATTTT. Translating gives CASNKGVDTQYF.

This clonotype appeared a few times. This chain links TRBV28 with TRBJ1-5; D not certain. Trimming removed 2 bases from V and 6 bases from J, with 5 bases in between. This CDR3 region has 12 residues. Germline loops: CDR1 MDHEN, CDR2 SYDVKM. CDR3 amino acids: CASSLMRQPQHF. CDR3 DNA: TGTGCCAGCAGTTTAATGCGTCAGCCCCAGCATTTT.

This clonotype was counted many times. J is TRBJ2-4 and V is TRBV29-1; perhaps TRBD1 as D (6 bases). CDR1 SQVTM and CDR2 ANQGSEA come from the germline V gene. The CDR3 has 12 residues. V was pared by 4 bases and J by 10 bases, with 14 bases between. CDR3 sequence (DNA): TGCAGCGTTGCCACAGGGAACTGGATTCAGTACTTC. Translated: CSVATGNWIQYF.

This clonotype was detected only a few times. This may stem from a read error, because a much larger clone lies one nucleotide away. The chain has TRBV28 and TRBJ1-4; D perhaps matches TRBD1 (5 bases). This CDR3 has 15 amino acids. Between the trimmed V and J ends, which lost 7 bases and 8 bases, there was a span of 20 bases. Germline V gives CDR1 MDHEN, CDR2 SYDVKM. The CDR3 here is CASNTPGRGIEKLFF. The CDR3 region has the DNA TGTGCCAGCAATACACCCGGGAGGGGAATCGAAAAACTGTTTTTT.

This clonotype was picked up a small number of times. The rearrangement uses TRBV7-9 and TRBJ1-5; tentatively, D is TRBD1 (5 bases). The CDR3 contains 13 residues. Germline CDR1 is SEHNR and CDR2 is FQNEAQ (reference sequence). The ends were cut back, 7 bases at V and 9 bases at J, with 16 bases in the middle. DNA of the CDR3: TGTGCCAGCATGAGGCTCGGGGGGTGGCCCCAGCATTTT. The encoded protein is CASMRLGGWPQHF.

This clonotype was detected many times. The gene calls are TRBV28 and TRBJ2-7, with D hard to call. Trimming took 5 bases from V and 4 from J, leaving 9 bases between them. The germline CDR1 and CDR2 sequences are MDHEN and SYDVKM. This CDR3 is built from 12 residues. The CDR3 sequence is CASSTRYYEQYF. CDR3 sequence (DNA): TGTGCCAGCAGTACACGGTATTACGAGCAGTACTTC.

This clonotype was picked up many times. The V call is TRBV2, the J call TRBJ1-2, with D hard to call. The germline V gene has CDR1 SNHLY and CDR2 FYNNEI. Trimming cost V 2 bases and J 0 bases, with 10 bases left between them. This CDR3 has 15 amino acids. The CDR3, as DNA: TGTGCCAGCAGTGAAAGGTACAGCTCTAACTATGGCTACACCTTC. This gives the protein CASSERYSSNYGYTF.

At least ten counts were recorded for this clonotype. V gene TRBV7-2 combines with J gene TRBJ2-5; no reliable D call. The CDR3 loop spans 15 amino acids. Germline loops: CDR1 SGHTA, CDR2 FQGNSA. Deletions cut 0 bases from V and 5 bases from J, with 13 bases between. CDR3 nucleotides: TGTGCCAGCAGCTTAGCTGGCGGCCTTGGGGAGACCCAGTACTTC. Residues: CASSLAGGLGETQYF.

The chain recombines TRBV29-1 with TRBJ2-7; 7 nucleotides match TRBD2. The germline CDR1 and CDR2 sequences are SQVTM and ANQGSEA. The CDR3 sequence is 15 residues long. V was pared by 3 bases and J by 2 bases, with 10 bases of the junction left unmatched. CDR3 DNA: TGCAGCGTTGAGGAGGTAGCGGGCCAAACCTACGAGCAGTACTTC. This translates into CSVEEVAGQTYEQYF.

CDR3 amino acids: CSASRTGITDTQYF. In nucleotides, the CDR3 is TGCAGTGCTAGCCGGACAGGCATCACAGATACGCAGTATTTT. The gene calls are TRBV20-1 and TRBJ2-3, with 7 positions matching TRBD1. Germline V CDR1 and CDR2: DFQATT, SNEGSKA (reference sequence). J was trimmed by 2 bases and V by 3 bases; bases with no gene match: 5. The CDR3 length is 14 residues.

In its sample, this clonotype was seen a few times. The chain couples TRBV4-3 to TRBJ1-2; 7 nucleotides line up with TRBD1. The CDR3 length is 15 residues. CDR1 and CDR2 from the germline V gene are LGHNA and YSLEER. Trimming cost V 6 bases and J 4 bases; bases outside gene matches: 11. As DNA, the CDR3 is TGCGCCAGCAGATCAGACAGGGACGGCACCTATGGCTACACCTTC. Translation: CASRSDRDGTYGYTF.

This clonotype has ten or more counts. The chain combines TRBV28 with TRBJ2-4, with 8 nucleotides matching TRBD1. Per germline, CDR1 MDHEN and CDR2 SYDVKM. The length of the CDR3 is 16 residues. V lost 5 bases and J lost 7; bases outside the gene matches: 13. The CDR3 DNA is TGTGCCAGCAGTCCCGGACAGGGACGGTTCAAGAACATTCAGTACTTC. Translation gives CASSPGQGRFKNIQYF.

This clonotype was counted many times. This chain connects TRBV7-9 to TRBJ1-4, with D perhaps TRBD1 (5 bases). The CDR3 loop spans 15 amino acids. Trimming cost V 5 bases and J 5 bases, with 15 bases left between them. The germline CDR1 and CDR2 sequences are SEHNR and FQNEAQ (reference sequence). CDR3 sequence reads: CASSVTGRNNEKLFF. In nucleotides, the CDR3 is TGTGCCAGCAGCGTAACGGGACGGAACAATGAAAAACTGTTTTTT.

CDR3 sequence reads: CASSVGRTGGEDSGANVLTF. CDR3 nucleotide sequence: TGTGCCAGCAGCGTAGGGAGGACAGGGGGCGAGGACTCTGGGGCCAACGTCCTGACTTTC. The rearrangement links TRBV9 to TRBJ2-6, with 11 bases fitting TRBD1. Trimming took 0 bases from V and 0 from J; bases not matched to a gene: 8. The CDR3 is 20 residues long. Germline V gene lookup returns CDR1 SGDLS and CDR2 YYNGEE.

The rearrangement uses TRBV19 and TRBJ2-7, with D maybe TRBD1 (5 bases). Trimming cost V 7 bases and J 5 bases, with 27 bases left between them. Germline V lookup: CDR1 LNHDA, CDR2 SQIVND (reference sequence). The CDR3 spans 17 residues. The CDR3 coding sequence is TGTGCCAGTATGGTAAAGGGGCGACGGCAACGGTTACACGAGCAGTACTTC. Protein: CASMVKGRRQRLHEQYF.

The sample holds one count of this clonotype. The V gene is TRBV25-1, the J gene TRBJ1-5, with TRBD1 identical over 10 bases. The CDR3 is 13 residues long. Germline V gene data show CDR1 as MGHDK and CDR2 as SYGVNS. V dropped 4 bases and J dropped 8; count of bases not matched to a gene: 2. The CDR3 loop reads CASSGTGGKPQHF. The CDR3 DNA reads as TGTGCCAGCAGTGGGACAGGGGGAAAGCCCCAGCATTTT. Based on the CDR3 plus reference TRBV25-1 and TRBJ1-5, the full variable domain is EADIYQTPRYLVIGTGKKITLECSQTMGHDKMYWYQQDPGMELHLIHYSYGVNSTEKGDLSSESTVSRIRTEHFPLTLESARPSHTSQYLCASSGTGGKPQHFGDGTRLSIL.